This TCR beta chain appears in the sequencing data of a study of glioma-infiltrating T cells after dendritic cell vaccination. Study-wide context: Treatment, given 2003 to 2012, was autologous tumor lysate-pulsed dendritic cell vaccination.

All glioblastoma patients lacked an isocitrate dehydrogenase mutation. Amplification used 60 V beta primers and 13 J beta primers. Libraries were prepared by immunoSEQ multiplex PCR; TCRdb keeps only in-frame clonotypes and omits some of them. The table shows some 70,000 clones, with about 76% occurring only once. The CDR3 runs 13 residues. The ends were cut back, 8 bases at V and 8 bases at J, with 16 bases in the middle. Looked up from germline, CDR1 is SNHLY and CDR2 is FYNNEI. This clone has a handful of counts. This clonotype was sampled from a human donor with glioblastoma. This chain uses TRBV2 with TRBJ2-1, with D perhaps TRBD2 (6 bases). This specimen was blood, taken before dendritic cell vaccination. The CDR3: CASQGLEGYEQFF. CDR3 coding DNA: TGTGCCAGCCAGGGACTGGAAGGGTATGAGCAGTTCTTC.